Included here is one T cell receptor beta chain sequence, with context. No antigen is known for it. Germline V gene sequence: CDR1 SGHKS, CDR2 YYEKEE (reference sequence). V dropped 4 bases and J dropped 3 bases, with 11 bases sitting between them. This CDR3 comprises 13 residues. The data were taken from a study of T cell responses to AZD1222 COVID-19 vaccine. General study points: At baseline, just 5 or 6 AZD1222 recipients tested seropositive. The donor group comprised mostly white British people and more females; the analysis possibly underestimated clonal diversity.

Libraries were prepared by immunoSEQ multiplex PCR; TCRdb keeps only in-frame clonotypes and omits some of them. This table has 80,000 to 100,000 clones, 75% to 95% appearing once. The source material was peripheral blood, sampled 28 days after the second AZD1222 dose. The J gene is TRBJ2-7, the V gene TRBV5-5, with a weak D call TRBD2 (6 bases). The receptor's source is an adult who received the AZD1222 COVID-19 vaccine. The CDR3 bases are TGTGCCAGCAGCCCGGGACTGTTCTACGAGCAGTACTTC. Its translation: CASSPGLFYEQYF.